Here is one T cell receptor beta chain with its context. Germline V lookup: CDR1 SGHTA, CDR2 FQGNSA. The germline V and J ends were trimmed by 5 bases and 3 bases, with 11 bases remaining between them. The CDR3 runs to 15 residues. The data are from a study of CD8+ T cells in alopecia areata. Extracted from the samples, RNA was reverse transcribed into cDNA to serve as the sequencing template. TCRdb's copy holds only in-frame clones and misses some; the assay was immunoSEQ multiplex PCR. The sample holds fewer than 100,000 clones; roughly 47% are singletons and the top ten take 0.75% to 0.9%. This clonotype was sampled from a human donor with alopecia areata. This rearrangement joins TRBV7-2 to TRBJ2-6, with D maybe TRBD1 (5 bases). The specimen was CD4+ T cells sorted from blood. For the CDR3, the DNA is TGTGCCAGCAGCCCACCAGGGTTTGGGGCCAACGTCCTGACTTTC. Translated, it gives CASSPPGFGANVLTF.